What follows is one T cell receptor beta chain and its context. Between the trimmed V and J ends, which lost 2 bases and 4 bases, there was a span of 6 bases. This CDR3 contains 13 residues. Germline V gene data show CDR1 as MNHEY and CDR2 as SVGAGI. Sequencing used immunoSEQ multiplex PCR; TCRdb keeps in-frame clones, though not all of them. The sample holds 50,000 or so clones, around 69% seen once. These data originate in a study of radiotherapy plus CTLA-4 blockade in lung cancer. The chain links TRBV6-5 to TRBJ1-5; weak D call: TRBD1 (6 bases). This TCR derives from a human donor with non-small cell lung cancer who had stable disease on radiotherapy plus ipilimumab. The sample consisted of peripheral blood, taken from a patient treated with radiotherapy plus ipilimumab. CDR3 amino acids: CASSYRGNQPQHF. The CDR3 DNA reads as TGTGCCAGCAGTTACAGGGGGAATCAGCCCCAGCATTTT.